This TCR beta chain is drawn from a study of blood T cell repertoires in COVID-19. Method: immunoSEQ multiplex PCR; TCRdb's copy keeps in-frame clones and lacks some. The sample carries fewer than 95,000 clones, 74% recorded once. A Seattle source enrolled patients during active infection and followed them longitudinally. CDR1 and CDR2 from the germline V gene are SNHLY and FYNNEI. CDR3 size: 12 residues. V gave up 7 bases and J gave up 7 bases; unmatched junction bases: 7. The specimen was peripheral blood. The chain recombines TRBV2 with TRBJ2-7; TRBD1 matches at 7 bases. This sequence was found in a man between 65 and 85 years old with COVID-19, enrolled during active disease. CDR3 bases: TGTGCCAGCAATCGACAGGGCCCGGAGCAGTACTTC. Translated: CASNRQGPEQYF. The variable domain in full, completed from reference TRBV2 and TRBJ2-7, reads EPEVTQTPSHQVTQMGQEVILRCVPISNHLYFYWYRQILGQKVEFLVSFYNNEISEKSEIFDDQFSVERPDGSNFTLKIRSTKLEDSAMYFCASNRQGPEQYFGPGTRLTVT.